Sequencing of this T cell receptor (beta chain) was carried out in a study of identical twins. Trimming removed 2 bases at V and 5 bases at J, with 4 bases between. The CDR3 sequence is 11 residues long. In germline, CDR1 is DFQATT, CDR2 SNEGSKA (reference sequence). TCRdb reprocessed the 5' RACE reads with MiXCR, giving one entry per CDR3 protein. The sample lists 150,000 or so distinct CDR3 sequences, under 4.5% seen once, with 8.1% in the top ten. This clonotype showed up many times. Material: memory T cells sorted from blood. The chain combines TRBV20-1 with TRBJ1-5; D ambiguous. The receptor was derived from a man younger than 35 in good health. The CDR3 DNA is TGCAGTGCTAGAAAAGATCAGCCCCAGCATTTT. It specifies CSARKDQPQHF.